One sample yielded the 29 T cell receptor beta chains listed below, sequenced in a study of early T cells in non-severe SARS-CoV-2 infection. One entry per CDR3 protein results from TCRdb running MiXCR on the 5' RACE reads. The sample has 100,000 to 150,000 distinct CDR3 sequences; 14% to 15% are singletons. Sequenced input: whole blood. These receptors all come from an adult who was a healthcare worker with PCR-confirmed SARS-CoV-2 infection or an uninfected control (not recorded which).

This rearrangement joins TRBV2 to TRBJ1-5, with D possibly being TRBD1 (5 bases). This CDR3 has 13 residues. Deletions cut 8 bases from V and 3 bases from J, with 11 bases between. Germline V gene lookup returns CDR1 SNHLY and CDR2 FYNNEI. As DNA, the CDR3 is TGTGCCAGCTGCAGGGAACCCAATCAGCCCCAGCATTTT. Its protein product is CASCREPNQPQHF. The full variable domain, with the rest looked up from reference TRBV2 and TRBJ1-5, is EPEVTQTPSHQVTQMGQEVILRCVPISNHLYFYWYRQILGQKVEFLVSFYNNEISEKSEIFDDQFSVERPDGSNFTLKIRSTKLEDSAMYFCASCREPNQPQHFGDGTRLSIL.

The V gene is TRBV10-1, the J gene TRBJ2-7; 7 bases are shared with TRBD1. The V segment lost 2 bases and the J segment 2 bases; nucleotides outside the gene matches: 6. Germline V CDR1 and CDR2: WNHNN, SYGVQD (reference sequence). The CDR3 is made up of 15 amino acids. CDR3 sequence (DNA): TGCGCCAGCAGTGAGAGTGGACAGGCACCCTACGAGCAGTACTTC. This gives the protein CASSESGQAPYEQYF.

There are a few counts of this clonotype. This chain uses TRBV12-3 or TRBV12-4 with TRBJ2-2; D is unresolved. Trimming removed 3 bases from V and 5 bases from J, with 7 bases in between. The CDR3 sequence is 13 residues long. Here the CDR3 reads CASSFPQTGELFF. CDR3 DNA: TGTGCCAGCAGTTTCCCACAAACCGGGGAGCTGTTTTTT.

In its sample, this clonotype was seen once. The rearrangement joins TRBV7-6 to TRBJ2-5; possible D gene TRBD2, 6 bases. The CDR3 extends over 15 amino acids. Germline V gene lookup returns CDR1 SGHVS and CDR2 FNYEAQ. Trimming removed 3 bases from V and 3 bases from J, with 14 bases in between. CDR3 in amino acids: CASSFMRREEETQYF. CDR3 DNA: TGTGCCAGCAGCTTCATGCGGAGGGAGGAAGAGACCCAGTACTTC.

A few counts support this clonotype. The chain has TRBV7-2 and TRBJ2-7; 11 bases line up with TRBD2. V shed 5 bases, J shed 2 bases, and the junction held 5 bases outside the gene matches. The germline V gene has CDR1 SGHTA and CDR2 FQGNSA. The CDR3 runs to 15 residues. CDR3 nucleotides: TGTGCCAGCAGCGTCCTAGCGGGGGGCGCCTACGAGCAGTACTTC. As protein: CASSVLAGGAYEQYF.

CDR3 region: CASSARAIYNEQFF. The CDR3 DNA sequence: TGCGCCAGCAGTGCCCGGGCCATCTACAATGAGCAGTTCTTC. The gene calls are TRBV10-1 and TRBJ2-1; D unresolved. The CDR3 extends over 14 amino acids. V was clipped by 4 bases and J by 3 bases, with 10 bases between them. Germline V gene lookup returns CDR1 WNHNN and CDR2 SYGVQD (reference sequence).

This sequence joins TRBV2 and TRBJ2-5; D tentatively fits TRBD1 or TRBD2 (5 bases each). The germline gives CDR1 SNHLY, CDR2 FYNNEI. V gave up 7 bases and J gave up 4 bases, with 16 bases separating them. The CDR3 has 14 amino acids. In DNA, the CDR3 is TGTGCCAGCAACTGGGACCCTGCCGTAGAGACCCAGTACTTC. Translating gives CASNWDPAVETQYF.

This clonotype has only a few counts. The J gene is TRBJ1-3, the V gene TRBV12-3 or TRBV12-4; 9 bases map to TRBD1. CDR3 size: 15 residues. The trim removed 3 bases at V and 3 bases at J, leaving 3 bases unmatched. CDR3: CASSFRDRVGNTIYF. The CDR3 bases are TGTGCCAGCAGTTTCCGGGACAGGGTTGGAAACACCATATATTTT.

In this sample, this clonotype turned up a few times. V and J are TRBV5-4 and TRBJ1-2; no clear D. The V and J ends lost 4 bases and 2 bases respectively, with 21 bases between them. The CDR3 covers 17 residues. CDR1 is SGHNT and CDR2 is YYREEE in the germline V gene (reference sequence). The CDR3 spells CASSLRRDSEGNYGYTF. In nucleotides, the CDR3 is TGTGCCAGCAGCCTCCGCCGCGACTCCGAAGGAAACTATGGCTACACCTTC. The full variable domain, completed using reference TRBV5-4 and TRBJ1-2, is ETGVTQSPTHLIKTRGQQVTLRCSSQSGHNTVSWYQQALGQGPQFIFQYYREEENGRGNFPPRFSGLQFPNYSSELNVNALELDDSALYLCASSLRRDSEGNYGYTFGSGTRLTVV.

This chain joins TRBV20-1 and TRBJ2-2; D may be TRBD2 (5 bases). Trimming cost V 5 bases and J 5 bases, with 18 bases left between them. Germline CDR1 is DFQATT and CDR2 is SNEGSKA (reference sequence). The CDR3 is 15 residues long. The CDR3 sequence is CSARSRAPKTGELFF. CDR3 in DNA: TGCAGTGCTCGCTCGAGGGCCCCAAAGACCGGGGAGCTGTTTTTT.

The chain couples TRBV20-1 to TRBJ2-1, with TRBD1 matching over 7 bases. V lost 3 bases to trimming and J lost 0 bases; unmatched junction nucleotides: 2. CDR3 length: 14 residues. Germline CDR1 and CDR2: DFQATT and SNEGSKA (reference sequence). CDR3 bases: TGCAGTGCTAGCCGGGACAGCTCCTACAATGAGCAGTTCTTC. It specifies CSASRDSSYNEQFF.

This clonotype has a handful of counts. V and J are TRBV3-1 and TRBJ1-6; TRBD1 matches at 9 bases. The length of the CDR3 is 14 residues. Unmatched junction bases numbered 5, after V lost 2 bases and J lost 12 bases. Germline loops: CDR1 LGHDT, CDR2 YNNKEL (reference sequence). Here the CDR3 reads CASSQLDRGEPLHF. CDR3 coding DNA: TGTGCCAGCAGCCAACTGGACAGGGGAGAACCCCTCCACTTT.

The chain links TRBV3-1 to TRBJ1-1, with 12 bases lining up with TRBD1. CDR3 length equals 17 residues. Per germline, CDR1 LGHDT and CDR2 YNNKEL (reference sequence). The V and J ends lost 4 bases and 2 bases, in that order; junction bases with no gene match: 8. The DNA of the CDR3 is TGTGCCAGCAGCCTATTCGGGACAGGGGGCCTTAACACTGAAGCTTTCTTT. It yields the protein CASSLFGTGGLNTEAFF.

The chain has TRBV27 and TRBJ2-1; TRBD2 matches at 9 bases. The CDR3 runs to 16 residues. Germline CDR1 MNHEY, CDR2 SMNVEV (reference sequence). The ends lost 5 bases at V and 5 bases at J; junction bases unmatched: 10. The CDR3 is CASSPPGLAWHNEQFF. Here the CDR3 DNA reads TGTGCCAGCAGTCCCCCGGGACTAGCTTGGCACAATGAGCAGTTCTTC.

The chain links TRBV19 to TRBJ1-5; TRBD1 aligns across 8 bases. This CDR3 comprises 17 residues. Looked up from germline, CDR1 is LNHDA and CDR2 is SQIVND (reference sequence). V lost 6 bases to trimming and J lost 0 bases; unmatched junction nucleotides: 10. The chain's CDR3 is CASRRGTGTVSNQPQHF. As DNA, the CDR3 is TGTGCCAGTAGACGGGGGACAGGCACGGTTAGCAATCAGCCCCAGCATTTT.

This chain uses TRBV29-1 with TRBJ1-2, with D maybe TRBD1 (5 bases). V was clipped by 4 bases and J by 5 bases, with 11 bases between them. The V gene's germline CDR1 is SQVTM and CDR2 ANQGSEA. The CDR3 loop spans 12 amino acids. The CDR3: CSVGGAGYGYTF. Here the CDR3 DNA reads TGCAGCGTTGGTGGGGCCGGATATGGCTACACCTTC.

The J gene is TRBJ1-4, the V gene TRBV29-1; D is uncertain. V gave up 5 bases and J gave up 2 bases, with 9 bases separating them. CDR3 length: 13 residues. Germline V gene sequence: CDR1 SQVTM, CDR2 ANQGSEA. CDR3 loop: CSVSLGTNEKLFF. The CDR3 bases are TGCAGCGTTTCACTGGGGACTAATGAAAAACTGTTTTTT.

The J gene is TRBJ2-5, the V gene TRBV5-6; 10 nucleotides agree with TRBD2. Germline CDR1 is SGHDT and CDR2 is YYEEEE. The trim removed 4 bases at V and 4 bases at J, leaving 7 bases unmatched. CDR3 length equals 15 residues. The DNA for the CDR3 is TGTGCCAGCAGCCACCTAGCGGGGGCGAGAGAGACCCAGTACTTC. This gives the protein CASSHLAGARETQYF.

J is TRBJ2-1 and V is TRBV5-1; no clear D gene. The V and J ends lost 2 bases and 8 bases respectively, with 5 bases between them. Looked up from germline, CDR1 is SGHRS and CDR2 is YFSETQ. The CDR3 length is 11 residues. CDR3 bases: TGCGCCAGCAGCTTAGATGATGAGCAGTTCTTC. Translating gives CASSLDDEQFF.

This clonotype was recorded at least ten times. This chain uses TRBV11-2 with TRBJ2-1; 8 positions match TRBD2. The CDR3 consists of 14 residues. Germline values: CDR1 SGHAT, CDR2 FQNNGV. The junction had 3 bases not matched to a gene; V was cut back by 4 bases and J by 4 bases. CDR3 sequence (DNA): TGTGCCAGCAGCTCAGTAGCGGGGTACAATGAGCAGTTCTTC. It is translated as CASSSVAGYNEQFF.

The rearrangement uses TRBV12-3 or TRBV12-4 and TRBJ2-4, with TRBD2 as a possible D gene (5 bases). This CDR3 contains 11 residues. The V end was cut by 3 bases, the J end by 8 bases, with 5 bases between. The DNA of the CDR3 is TGTGCCAGCAGTTTCGGGGACATTCAGTACTTC. Encoded protein: CASSFGDIQYF.

The chain carries TRBV18 and TRBJ2-7; 7 bases align to TRBD1. J was trimmed by 6 bases and V by 5 bases; bases with no gene match: 7. The CDR3 loop spans 13 amino acids. Germline-derived CDR1 and CDR2 are KGHSH and LQKENI. This CDR3 reads CASSVVGQSEQYF. The CDR3 DNA reads TGTGCCAGCTCAGTTGTGGGACAGTCCGAGCAGTACTTC.

This clonotype was detected only once. The CDR3 is CASSVGSSGANVLTF. DNA for the CDR3: TGCGCCAGCAGCGTAGGAAGCTCTGGGGCCAACGTCCTGACTTTC. The genes are TRBV4-1 and TRBJ2-6; D is uncertain. Trimming left V 5 bases short and J 0 bases short, with 8 bases between. The CDR3 is made up of 15 amino acids. CDR1 MGHRA and CDR2 YSYEKL come from the germline V gene.

V and J are TRBV19 and TRBJ2-1; D call uncertain. Per the germline V gene, CDR1 is LNHDA and CDR2 is SQIVND (reference sequence). This CDR3 contains 16 residues. The V and J ends lost 8 bases and 5 bases respectively, with 22 bases between them. The chain's CDR3 is CASPRPDLEKNNEQFF. The CDR3 region has the DNA TGTGCCAGTCCCCGTCCCGATTTAGAGAAAAACAATGAGCAGTTCTTC. Looking up the rest from reference TRBV19 and TRBJ2-1 gives the full variable domain: DGGITQSPKYLFRKEGQNVTLSCEQNLNHDAMYWYRQDPGQGLRLIYYSQIVNDFQKGDIAEGYSVSREKKESFPLTVTSAQKNPTAFYLCASPRPDLEKNNEQFFGPGTRLTVL.

This clonotype was recorded a few times. V and J are TRBV4-1 and TRBJ2-1, with 11 bases matching TRBD2. The ends lost 1 base at V and 4 bases at J; junction bases unmatched: 3. Looked up from germline, CDR1 is MGHRA and CDR2 is YSYEKL. The CDR3 sequence is 16 residues long. The CDR3 coding sequence is TGCGCCAGCAGCCAAGTAACTAGCGGGGGATACAATGAGCAGTTCTTC. Translation gives CASSQVTSGGYNEQFF.

This clonotype was detected many times. This rearrangement joins TRBV3-1 to TRBJ1-5; D is uncertain. CDR3 size: 14 residues. Germline V gives CDR1 LGHDT, CDR2 YNNKEL (reference sequence). V gave up 1 base and J gave up 2 bases, with 6 bases separating them. The CDR3 region is CASSQAGGNQPQHF. The CDR3 DNA reads as TGTGCCAGCAGCCAAGCCGGAGGCAATCAGCCCCAGCATTTT.

V gene TRBV2 combines with J gene TRBJ2-1; weak D call: TRBD1 (5 bases). This CDR3 comprises 15 residues. From germline, CDR1 is SNHLY and CDR2 FYNNEI. Trimming left V 3 bases short and J 7 bases short, with 16 bases between. The CDR3 protein is CASSDGRASLNEQFF. CDR3 in DNA: TGTGCCAGCAGTGATGGCAGGGCGTCCTTAAATGAGCAGTTCTTC. Using reference TRBV2 and TRBJ2-1 for the parts outside the CDR3, the full variable domain is EPEVTQTPSHQVTQMGQEVILRCVPISNHLYFYWYRQILGQKVEFLVSFYNNEISEKSEIFDDQFSVERPDGSNFTLKIRSTKLEDSAMYFCASSDGRASLNEQFFGPGTRLTVL.

This clonotype was seen a few times. The V call is TRBV18, the J call TRBJ1-3, with TRBD1 as a possible D gene (5 bases). The CDR3 runs to 14 residues. V gave up 5 bases and J gave up 4 bases, with 12 bases separating them. Germline lookup yields CDR1 KGHSH and CDR2 LQKENI. The CDR3 sequence: CASSTQARGNTIYF. Written as DNA, the CDR3 is TGTGCCAGCTCAACACAGGCACGCGGAAACACCATATATTTT.

This clonotype was detected a few times. The genes are TRBV20-1 and TRBJ2-3; D possibly matches TRBD1 or TRBD2 (6 bases each). Trimming left V 3 bases short and J 2 bases short, with 12 bases between. This CDR3 has 14 residues. Germline loops: CDR1 DFQATT, CDR2 SNEGSKA (reference sequence). This chain's CDR3 is CSARTGATTDTQYF. CDR3 nucleotide sequence: TGCAGTGCTAGGACGGGGGCGACCACAGATACGCAGTATTTT.